Listed below are T cell receptor beta chains from one sample, sequenced in a study of T cell responses to AZD1222 COVID-19 vaccine. The method was immunoSEQ multiplex PCR; TCRdb's version includes in-frame clones alone and lacks a portion of them. The repertoire includes roughly 120,000 clones, approximately 94% of them detected once, and about 3.1% sits in the top ten. The sequencing used peripheral blood, collected 28 days after the second AZD1222 dose. The receptors stem from an adult who received the AZD1222 COVID-19 vaccine. Both conserved end residues are part of each CDR3. The order of the fields is D gene, clone size, CDR3 length, J gene, V gene, CDR3 protein. The D gene is left open where the match is weak. Clone sizes are given selectively: once, few, many, or a class where the clone is expanded.

>-|-|14|TRBJ1-1|TRBV27
CASSLGRMNTEAFF
>-|once|13|TRBJ2-3|TRBV30
CAWSLGASQAQYF
>-|-|18|TRBJ1-1|TRBV18
CASSPVGEGRGVNTEAFF
>TRBD1|-|16|TRBJ1-5|TRBV19
CASSRTGGYSNQPQHF
>-|-|16|TRBJ1-3|TRBV5-8
CASSLRGGSSGNTIYF
>-|-|12|TRBJ2-3|TRBV5-1
CASRASTDTQYF
>-|-|14|TRBJ2-2|TRBV11-2
CASSLFVSPGELFF
>-|-|12|TRBJ2-1|TRBV27
CASRQRQNEQFF
>-|-|13|TRBJ2-7|TRBV28
CASSPPVTYEQYF
>TRBD1|-|15|TRBJ1-4|TRBV6-5
CASSYSSQGALKLFF